Below are 32 T cell receptor beta chains sequenced from a single sample in a study of regulatory T cells in long-lasting Graves disease. Time point of the sample: newly diagnosed GD, antithyroid drugs for less than 3 months. RNA from PBMCs was the source of the TCR library. The authors built TCR beta libraries using iRepertoire HTBI primers and Arm-PCR of CDR3 regions. Using its own MiXCR run on the multiplex PCR reads, TCRdb lists one record per CDR3 protein. Here the sample spans hundreds of thousands of distinct CDR3 sequences, approximately 15% being singletons. These sequences were also reported in another study, on T cells in Graves' hyperthyroidism and ophthalmopathy.

This sample comprised peripheral blood mononuclear cells (PBMCs), obtained at new diagnosis, from a patient treated with antithyroid drugs. These TCRs come from a woman aged 25 to 45 with Graves disease.

This clonotype has only a few counts. This sequence joins TRBV3-1 and TRBJ2-1; D is possibly TRBD2 (5 bases). V gave up 1 base and J gave up 8 bases, with 9 bases separating them. The CDR3 has 13 residues. Germline assignment: CDR1 LGHDT and CDR2 YNNKEL (reference sequence). The CDR3 protein is CASSQGPGYEQFF. CDR3 coding DNA: TGTGCCAGCAGCCAAGGACCGGGGTATGAGCAGTTCTTC.

This clonotype was observed many times. The chain recombines TRBV11-2 with TRBJ1-4; the match to TRBD1 covers 7 bases. Germline V gene data show CDR1 as SGHAT and CDR2 as FQNNGV. The CDR3 extends over 14 amino acids. V was pared by 3 bases and J by 11 bases, with 9 bases of the junction left unmatched. The CDR3 spells CASSLPWTGSKLFF. The CDR3 coding sequence is TGTGCCAGCAGCTTGCCCTGGACAGGCAGTAAACTGTTTTTT.

This clonotype was found many times. The genes are TRBV7-8 and TRBJ2-5; D remains ambiguous. The germline gives CDR1 SGHVS, CDR2 FQNEAQ. V was cut by 4 bases and J by 5 bases, with 20 bases left in between. The CDR3 contains 16 residues. The CDR3 protein is CASSSGLYDSRETQYF. The CDR3 nucleotides are TGTGCCAGCAGCTCGGGCCTATACGACTCTCGGGAGACCCAGTACTTC. Filled out from reference TRBV7-8 and TRBJ2-5, the complete variable domain reads GAGVSQSPRYKVAKRGQDVALRCDPISGHVSLFWYQQALGQGPEFLTYFQNEAQLDKSGLPSDRFFAERPEGSVSTLKIQRTQQEDSAVYLCASSSGLYDSRETQYFGPGTRLLVL.

This chain links TRBV7-3 with TRBJ2-2; no firm D call. CDR3 length: 15 residues. Germline V lookup: CDR1 SGHTA, CDR2 FQGTGA. The germline V and J ends were trimmed by 2 bases and 1 base, with 8 bases remaining between them. The CDR3 is CASSLAYQNTGELFF. CDR3 DNA: TGTGCCAGCAGCTTAGCCTACCAGAACACCGGGGAGCTGTTTTTT.

The table lists this clonotype with a few counts. The V call is TRBV3-1, the J call TRBJ2-6; TRBD2 aligns across 12 bases. V was pared by 4 bases and J by 0 bases, with 4 bases of the junction left unmatched. Germline V gene lookup returns CDR1 LGHDT and CDR2 YNNKEL (reference sequence). This CDR3 contains 18 residues. The DNA of the CDR3 is TGTGCCAGCAGCCTGACGACTAGCGGGGGCTCTGGGGCCAACGTCCTGACTTTC. Translation: CASSLTTSGGSGANVLTF.

This clonotype was found many times. This chain uses TRBV20-1 with TRBJ2-1; D is perhaps TRBD1 or TRBD2 (5 bases each). The germline CDR1 and CDR2 sequences are DFQATT and SNEGSKA (reference sequence). The CDR3 loop spans 15 amino acids. Deletions cut 2 bases from V and 2 bases from J, with 13 bases between. In DNA, the CDR3 is TGCAGTGCTAGATCCCCCGGGGCCGCCTACAATGAGCAGTTCTTC. Translating gives CSARSPGAAYNEQFF.

In nucleotides, the CDR3 is TGTGCCAGCAGCGTACAAGCGGGAGGGCTGAACACCGGGGAGCTGTTTTTT. It translates to CASSVQAGGLNTGELFF. The chain has TRBV9 and TRBJ2-2; 10 bases map to TRBD2. With 1 base clipped from V and 1 base from J, the junction kept 4 bases outside the gene matches. Germline V gives CDR1 SGDLS, CDR2 YYNGEE. This CDR3 spans 17 amino acids. Based on the CDR3 plus reference TRBV9 and TRBJ2-2, the full variable domain is DSGVTQTPKHLITATGQRVTLRCSPRSGDLSVYWYQQSLDQGLQFLIQYYNGEERAKGNILERFSAQQFPDLHSELNLSSLELGDSALYFCASSVQAGGLNTGELFFGEGSRLTVL.

This clonotype was seen many times. The chain links TRBV12-3 or TRBV12-4 to TRBJ2-3; 9 nucleotides match TRBD2. V was pared by 6 bases and J by 5 bases, with 12 bases of the junction left unmatched. This CDR3 has 16 residues. The CDR3: CASRPSGKGQIDTQYF. CDR3 coding DNA: TGTGCCAGCAGACCTAGCGGGAAGGGACAGATAGATACGCAGTATTTT.

This clonotype turned up a few times. The chain couples TRBV5-5 to TRBJ2-5, with 7 bases fitting TRBD1. The CDR3 extends over 15 amino acids. Germline trimming cut 3 bases from V and 4 bases from J; bases unmatched to any gene: 9. Germline assignment: CDR1 SGHKS and CDR2 YYEKEE (reference sequence). The CDR3 sequence: CASSSRQGVAETQYF. In nucleotides, the CDR3 is TGTGCCAGCAGCTCCCGACAGGGAGTCGCAGAGACCCAGTACTTC. The full variable domain, its missing parts supplied by reference TRBV5-5 and TRBJ2-5, is DAGVTQSPTHLIKTRGQQVTLRCSPISGHKSVSWYQQVLGQGPQFIFQYYEKEERGRGNFPDRFSARQFPNYSSELNVNALLLGDSALYLCASSSRQGVAETQYFGPGTRLLVL.

Only a few counts were recorded for this clonotype. The chain combines TRBV6-4 with TRBJ1-5; no reliable D call. Between the trimmed V and J ends, which lost 3 bases and 4 bases, there was a span of 10 bases. CDR3 length: 14 amino acids. CDR1 and CDR2 from the germline V gene are MRHNA and SNTAGT. CDR3 DNA: TGTGCCAGCAGTGAAATCGCAGGAAATCAGCCCCAGCATTTT. It translates to CASSEIAGNQPQHF.

This clonotype was counted only a few times. DNA for the CDR3: TGTGCCAGCAGGTCCTACAGGGGGCGCGTATCTGGAAACACCATATATTTT. Translation gives CASRSYRGRVSGNTIYF. This chain connects TRBV12-3 or TRBV12-4 to TRBJ1-3; 9 positions agree with TRBD1. This CDR3 comprises 17 residues. The trim removed 6 bases at V and 1 base at J, leaving 10 bases unmatched.

The rearrangement uses TRBV20-1 and TRBJ2-7; D not resolved. V was trimmed by 0 bases and J by 9 bases, leaving 15 bases between them. CDR3 length: 13 amino acids. From germline, CDR1 is DFQATT and CDR2 SNEGSKA (reference sequence). In nucleotides, the CDR3 is TGCAGTGCTAGAGACGCCCTTTCCCGGAGGCAGTACTTC. This translates into CSARDALSRRQYF.

Ten or more counts support this clonotype. The chain recombines TRBV28 with TRBJ1-2; D unresolved. Germline CDR1 and CDR2: MDHEN and SYDVKM. The CDR3 spans 15 residues. V lost 7 bases to trimming and J lost 1 base, with 16 bases between them. The CDR3 DNA reads TGTGCCAGCATCTTCTCAGAGAATAATAACTATGGCTACACCTTC. This sequence encodes CASIFSENNNYGYTF.

This clonotype was recorded at least ten times. The chain couples TRBV20-1 to TRBJ2-1; unclear D gene. The CDR3 extends over 13 amino acids. Germline V gene sequence: CDR1 DFQATT, CDR2 SNEGSKA (reference sequence). With 3 bases removed from V and 9 bases from J, the gap between germline ends came to 15 bases. CDR3 sequence (DNA): TGCAGTGCTAGTACCTCGCAACGCGGTGAGCAGTTCTTC. Its protein is CSASTSQRGEQFF.

To note about this clonotype: Since a far larger clone is one base different, this is likely a read error. This sequence joins TRBV28 and TRBJ2-7; maybe TRBD2 (5 bases). The J call may be in error: the DNA end matches TRBJ2-1 better. Germline V gives CDR1 MDHEN, CDR2 SYDVKM. This CDR3 has 15 amino acids. As DNA, the CDR3 is TGTGCCAGCAGTTTTCGCGGGTCGCGATACAATGAGCAGTTCTTC. This sequence encodes CASSFRGSRYNEQFF.

This clonotype has ten or more counts. V and J are TRBV6-5 and TRBJ1-5; weak D call: TRBD1 (5 bases). Germline CDR1 and CDR2: MNHEY and SVGAGI. This CDR3 has 13 amino acids. V was shortened by 4 bases and J by 6 bases, with 10 bases between the two germline ends. DNA of the CDR3: TGTGCCAGCAGTTCCCAGGGTTTTCAGCCCCAGCATTTT. This sequence encodes CASSSQGFQPQHF.

In regard to this clonotype: The missing conserved phenylalanine or tryptophan at the end of this CDR3 makes a read error likely. CDR3 loop: CSARDSGRYEQYL. CDR3 sequence (DNA): TGCAGTGCTAGAGATTCGGGCCGCTACGAGCAGTACCTC. The chain joins TRBV20-1 to TRBJ2-7, with D hard to call. This CDR3 comprises 13 residues. Germline V gene data show CDR1 as DFQATT and CDR2 as SNEGSKA (reference sequence). V was pared by 0 bases and J by 3 bases, with 9 bases between.

This clonotype was seen repeatedly, ten times or more. The rearrangement joins TRBV6-1 to TRBJ1-1; no reliable D call. Trimming left V 1 base short and J 7 bases short, with 16 bases between. CDR3 length: 15 amino acids. From germline, CDR1 is MNHNS and CDR2 SASEGT. Written as DNA, the CDR3 is TGTGCCAGCAGTGAAGTGGCGTTTCGGATAGGTGAAGCTTTCTTT. Translating it yields CASSEVAFRIGEAFF.

This chain connects TRBV4-1 to TRBJ2-1, with a possible D match to TRBD1 (6 bases). This CDR3 comprises 14 residues. Trimming took off 1 base at V and 9 bases at J, with 13 bases between the two ends. Germline V gene lookup returns CDR1 MGHRA and CDR2 YSYEKL. CDR3 sequence (DNA): TGCGCCAGCAGCCAAGTCGGAACAGGGAGTGAGCAGTTCTTC. Protein sequence: CASSQVGTGSEQFF.

J is TRBJ1-4 and V is TRBV7-9; D is ambiguous. Germline V gene data show CDR1 as SEHNR and CDR2 as FQNEAQ (reference sequence). The CDR3 length is 15 residues. Deletions cut 6 bases from V and 5 bases from J, with 16 bases between. In DNA, the CDR3 is TGTGCCAGCAGTCTACAAGATGGGGTCAATGAAAAACTGTTTTTT. Translated, it gives CASSLQDGVNEKLFF.

A note on this clonotype: Sequence at one end of the junction differs from germline and may be a read error. V gene TRBV24-1 combines with J gene TRBJ2-2; D is undetermined. Germline CDR1 reads KGHDR; CDR2 reads SFDVKD. The CDR3 consists of 14 residues. The DNA of the CDR3 is TGTGCCACCAGTAATTTGGGGAACACCGGGGAGCTGTTTTTT. Its translation is CATSNLGNTGELFF.

This chain uses TRBV28 with TRBJ2-7; 7 nucleotides match TRBD1. Trimming at V came to 2 bases and at J to 7 bases, leaving 5 bases not matched to a gene. CDR1 MDHEN and CDR2 SYDVKM come from the germline V gene. The CDR3 is made up of 13 amino acids. The CDR3 spells CASSLDRVEEQYF. The DNA of the CDR3 is TGTGCCAGCAGTTTAGACAGGGTAGAGGAGCAGTACTTC.

The chain couples TRBV10-3 to TRBJ1-5, with D hard to call. Trimming left V 10 bases short and J 4 bases short, with 14 bases between. There are 13 residues in the CDR3. Germline V gene data show CDR1 as ENHRY and CDR2 as SYGVKD. CDR3 DNA: TGTGCCACCCGGGCGACACCAAATCAGCCCCAGCATTTT. Amino acid sequence: CATRATPNQPQHF.

This clonotype was recorded many times. The rearrangement uses TRBV28 and TRBJ2-3, with a tentative D call TRBD1 (6 bases). The germline V gene encodes CDR1 MDHEN and CDR2 SYDVKM. CDR3 length equals 17 residues. With 5 bases removed from V and 0 bases from J, the gap between germline ends came to 18 bases. CDR3 residues: CASSEIQGSSSTDTQYF. The CDR3 DNA follows: TGTGCCAGCAGTGAAATTCAGGGGTCCTCTAGCACAGATACGCAGTATTTT. Filled out from reference TRBV28 and TRBJ2-3, the complete variable domain reads DVKVTQSSRYLVKRTGEKVFLECVQDMDHENMFWYRQDPGLGLRLIYFSYDVKMKEKGDIPEGYSVSREKKERFSLILESASTNQTSMYLCASSEIQGSSSTDTQYFGPGTRLTVL.

This clonotype was observed many times. The chain employs TRBV24-1 and TRBJ2-3; D unclear. Germline V gene data show CDR1 as KGHDR and CDR2 as SFDVKD. The ends were cut back, 3 bases at V and 6 bases at J, with 6 bases in the middle. This CDR3 has 12 residues. CDR3 sequence reads: CATSDRADTQYF. DNA of the CDR3: TGTGCCACCAGTGATCGCGCGGATACGCAGTATTTT.

This clonotype was found a few times. The chain joins TRBV30 to TRBJ2-7; D unresolved. The ends were cut back, 2 bases at V and 3 bases at J, with 11 bases in the middle. The CDR3 is made up of 13 amino acids. Germline V gives CDR1 GTSNPN, CDR2 SVGIG (reference sequence). The CDR3: CAWSSDTFYEQYF. The CDR3 nucleotides read TGTGCCTGGAGTTCAGACACATTCTACGAGCAGTACTTC. Together with reference TRBV30 and TRBJ2-7, the CDR3 gives the full variable domain: SQTIHQWPATLVQPVGSPLSLECTVEGTSNPNLYWYRQAAGRGLQLLFYSVGIGQISSEVPQNLSASRPQDRQFILSSKKLLLSDSGFYLCAWSSDTFYEQYFGPGTRLTVT.

The chain carries TRBV9 and TRBJ1-1; 9 bases align to TRBD1. The J segment lost 1 base and the V segment lost 4 bases, leaving 5 bases of the junction unmatched. The V gene's germline CDR1 is SGDLS and CDR2 YYNGEE. The CDR3 spans 15 residues. CDR3 in DNA: TGTGCCAGCAGCTTAGAGACAGGGGGGAACACTGAAGCTTTCTTT. This gives the protein CASSLETGGNTEAFF.

There are many counts of this clonotype. This chain connects TRBV6-1 to TRBJ1-4; 9 bases agree with TRBD1. CDR1 and CDR2 (germline): MNHNS, SASEGT. The trim removed 4 bases at V and 7 bases at J, leaving 7 bases unmatched. The CDR3 contains 15 residues. CDR3 nucleotides: TGTGCCAGCAGTGCAACCGGGACAGGGATTGAAAAACTGTTTTTT. It is translated as CASSATGTGIEKLFF.

J is TRBJ1-6 and V is TRBV4-2, with no clear D. CDR1 is LGHNA, CDR2 YNFKEQ, per germline. The CDR3 runs 12 residues. The V and J ends lost 1 base and 8 bases respectively, with 3 bases between them. Here the CDR3 reads CASSQVDSPLHF. The CDR3 DNA is TGTGCCAGCAGCCAAGTCGATTCACCCCTCCACTTT.

Regarding this clonotype: A much more abundant neighbour one base away suggests this may be a read error. This rearrangement joins TRBV28 to TRBJ1-2, with 7 bases aligning to TRBD1. This CDR3 is built from 15 residues. Unmatched junction bases numbered 10, after V lost 4 bases and J lost 5 bases. CDR1 and CDR2 from the germline V gene are MDHEN and SYDVKM. The CDR3 bases are TGTGCCAGCAGTTCAAGGGGACAGACGGTTTATGGCTACACCTTC. Encoded protein: CASSSRGQTVYGYTF.

This clonotype has a count of ten or more. The chain has TRBV28 and TRBJ2-1; 7 nucleotides agree with TRBD2. Germline CDR1 MDHEN, CDR2 SYDVKM. This CDR3 has 14 residues. V dropped 8 bases and J dropped 0; count of bases not matched to a gene: 4. The chain's CDR3 is CASLGGSSYNEQFF. The CDR3 DNA follows: TGTGCCAGCTTGGGGGGGAGCTCCTACAATGAGCAGTTCTTC. Using reference TRBV28 and TRBJ2-1 for the parts outside the CDR3, the full variable domain is DVKVTQSSRYLVKRTGEKVFLECVQDMDHENMFWYRQDPGLGLRLIYFSYDVKMKEKGDIPEGYSVSREKKERFSLILESASTNQTSMYLCASLGGSSYNEQFFGPGTRLTVL.

This clonotype showed up just a few times. The rearrangement uses TRBV12-3 or TRBV12-4 and TRBJ1-2; D gene ambiguous. V was shortened by 4 bases and J by 4 bases, with 16 bases between the two germline ends. The CDR3 contains 15 residues. The CDR3 region has the DNA TGTGCCAGCAGTTCTCGGACGGAGGATTCCTATGGCTACACCTTC. It codes for CASSSRTEDSYGYTF.